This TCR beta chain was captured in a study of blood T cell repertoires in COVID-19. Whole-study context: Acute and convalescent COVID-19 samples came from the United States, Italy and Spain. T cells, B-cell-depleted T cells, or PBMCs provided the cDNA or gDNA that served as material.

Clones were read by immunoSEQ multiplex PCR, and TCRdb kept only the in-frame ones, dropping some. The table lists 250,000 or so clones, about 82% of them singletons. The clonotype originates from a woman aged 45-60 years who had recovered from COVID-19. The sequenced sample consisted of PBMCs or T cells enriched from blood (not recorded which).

As DNA, the CDR3 is TGTGCCAGCAGTTTAACTTTAGCGGGAGGGCCGGGAGAGCAGTACTTC. Residues: CASSLTLAGGPGEQYF. This chain connects TRBV27 to TRBJ2-7, with TRBD2 identical over 11 bases. The CDR3 is 16 amino acids. The V gene end was trimmed by 2 bases and the J gene end by 7 bases; junction bases not matched to a gene: 10. Germline assignment: CDR1 MNHEY and CDR2 SMNVEV (reference sequence).